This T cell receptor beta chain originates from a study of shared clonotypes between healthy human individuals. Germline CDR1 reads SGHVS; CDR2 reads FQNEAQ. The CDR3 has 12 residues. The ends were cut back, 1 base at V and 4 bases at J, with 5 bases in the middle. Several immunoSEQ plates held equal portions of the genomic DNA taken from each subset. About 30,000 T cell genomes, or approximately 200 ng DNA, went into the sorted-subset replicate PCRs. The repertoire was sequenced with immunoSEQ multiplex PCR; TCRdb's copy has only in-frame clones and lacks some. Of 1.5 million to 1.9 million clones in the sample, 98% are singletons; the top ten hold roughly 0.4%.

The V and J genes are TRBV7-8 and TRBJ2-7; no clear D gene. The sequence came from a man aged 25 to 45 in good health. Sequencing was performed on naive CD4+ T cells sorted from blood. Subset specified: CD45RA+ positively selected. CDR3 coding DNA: TGTGCCAGCAGCTTAGAGGTTTACGAGCAGTACTTC. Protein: CASSLEVYEQYF.